These 6 T cell receptor beta chains were sequenced from one sample in a study of shared clonotypes between healthy human individuals. The protocol was immunoSEQ multiplex PCR, while the TCRdb copy is restricted to in-frame clones and leaves out a portion. This sample has 550,000 to 850,000 clones, with over 65% found just once. The sample was memory CD4+ T cells sorted from blood. Indicated subset: CD45RA-negative fraction. These TCRs come from a woman in her twenties or thirties in good health.

The V gene is TRBV18, the J gene TRBJ1-2; D remains ambiguous. CDR3 length: 12 residues. CDR1 and CDR2 (germline): KGHSH, LQKENI. V was pared by 2 bases and J by 2 bases, with 3 bases between. CDR3 sequence: CASSPENYGYTF. Written as DNA, the CDR3 is TGTGCCAGCTCACCAGAAAACTATGGCTACACCTTC.

This clone was picked up a small number of times. J is TRBJ1-1 and V is TRBV6-1; D perhaps matches TRBD1 (6 bases). Germline CDR1 is MNHNS and CDR2 is SASEGT. V was cut by 2 bases and J by 5 bases, with 15 bases left in between. The CDR3 spans 15 residues. DNA for the CDR3: TGTGCCAGCAGTGAAATGTCAGGGGTCGGAACTGAAGCTTTCTTT. This gives the protein CASSEMSGVGTEAFF.

CDR3 sequence: CASSLEGVSYEQYF. As DNA, the CDR3 is TGTGCCAGCAGTTTGGAGGGGGTATCCTACGAGCAGTACTTC. V is TRBV28 and J is TRBJ2-7; D is possibly TRBD1 or TRBD2 (6 bases each). V gave up 3 bases and J gave up 1 base, with 10 bases separating them. CDR1 and CDR2 from the germline V gene are MDHEN and SYDVKM. CDR3 length equals 14 residues.

The chain couples TRBV11-1 to TRBJ2-7; D is tentatively TRBD1 or TRBD2 (5 bases each). V lost 4 bases and J lost 0, with 16 bases in between. The CDR3 is made up of 16 amino acids. Per germline, CDR1 SGHAT and CDR2 FQDESV (reference sequence). The DNA for the CDR3 is TGTGCCAGCAGCTCGAGGGGAAGGCGCCGCTCCTACGAGCAGTACTTC. Encoded protein: CASSSRGRRRSYEQYF. Supplemented by reference TRBV11-1 and TRBJ2-7, the full variable domain reads EAEVAQSPRYKITEKSQAVAFWCDPISGHATLYWYRQILGQGPELLVQFQDESVVDDSQLPKDRFSAERLKGVDSTLKIQPAELGDSAMYLCASSSRGRRRSYEQYFGPGTRLTVT.

The chain links TRBV5-4 to TRBJ2-1; 12 bases are shared with TRBD2. Germline values: CDR1 SGHNT, CDR2 YYREEE (reference sequence). Trimming removed 4 bases from V and 4 bases from J; junction bases left unmatched: 9. The CDR3 loop spans 17 amino acids. DNA of the CDR3: TGTGCCAGCAGCCAAAGACTAGCGGGAGTAGGTTACAATGAGCAGTTCTTC. This sequence encodes CASSQRLAGVGYNEQFF. The whole variable domain, remainder taken from reference TRBV5-4 and TRBJ2-1, is ETGVTQSPTHLIKTRGQQVTLRCSSQSGHNTVSWYQQALGQGPQFIFQYYREEENGRGNFPPRFSGLQFPNYSSELNVNALELDDSALYLCASSQRLAGVGYNEQFFGPGTRLTVL.

This clone has just a few counts. The chain combines TRBV2 with TRBJ2-5, with 7 bases matching TRBD1. The V and J ends lost 8 bases and 3 bases, in that order; junction bases with no gene match: 12. This CDR3 is built from 15 residues. Germline V gene sequence: CDR1 SNHLY, CDR2 FYNNEI. CDR3 nucleotides: TGTGCCAGCCGAATGCTCGGACAGGCGAAAGAGACCCAGTACTTC. As protein: CASRMLGQAKETQYF.